There are many counts of the clone carrying this T cell receptor (beta chain). Its antigen is not identified. The entry originates in a study of OX40 agonist ivuxolimab in advanced cancers. The overall study: Every patient in dose escalation had hepatocellular carcinoma, melanoma, renal cell or head and neck cancer. General study points: Some nonresponders likewise displayed low normalized T-cell clonal expansion.

This CDR3 is 15 amino acids long. From germline, CDR1 is PRHDT and CDR2 FYEKMQ (reference sequence). V shed 0 bases and J shed 4 bases, with 12 bases lying between them. The assay was immunoSEQ multiplex PCR, and TCRdb's table has in-frame clones only and misses some. Of around 20,000 clones in the sample, 74% are singletons; the top ten hold roughly a third. The chain combines TRBV13 with TRBJ1-2, with D unclear. The receptor comes from an adult with an advanced solid tumor such as melanoma, head and neck, liver or kidney cancer. The source material was CD4+ or CD8+ T cells sorted from blood, sampled in a trial of the OX40 agonist ivuxolimab. In DNA, the CDR3 is TGTGCCAGCAGCTTAGGACTTGGGCACCTCTATGGCTACACCTTC. This gives the protein CASSLGLGHLYGYTF.